Included here is one TCR beta chain sequence, with context. This entry belongs to a study of regulatory T cells in long-lasting Graves disease. The CDR3 runs 13 residues. Germline assignment: CDR1 DFQATT and CDR2 SNEGSKA (reference sequence). V was cut by 3 bases and J by 7 bases, with 16 bases left in between. The time point denotes: newly diagnosed GD, antithyroid drugs for less than 3 months. From PBMCs, RNA was extracted and then used to make the TCR library. HTBI primers from iRepertoire and Arm-PCR of CDR3 regions yielded the TCR beta libraries. Using its own MiXCR run on the multiplex PCR reads, TCRdb lists one record per CDR3 protein. Among 530,000 or so distinct CDR3 sequences listed, about 13% were seen once. This same sample was also part of a study on T cells in Graves' hyperthyroidism and ophthalmopathy.

The sequence was collected from a man younger than 45 with Graves disease. This specimen was peripheral blood mononuclear cells (PBMCs), taken at new diagnosis, from a patient treated with antithyroid drugs. The rearrangement joins TRBV20-1 to TRBJ2-7; D possibly corresponds to TRBD2 (6 bases). The CDR3 sequence: CSASGGLRLEQYF. The DNA of the CDR3 is TGCAGTGCTAGTGGGGGACTCCGACTGGAGCAGTACTTC.